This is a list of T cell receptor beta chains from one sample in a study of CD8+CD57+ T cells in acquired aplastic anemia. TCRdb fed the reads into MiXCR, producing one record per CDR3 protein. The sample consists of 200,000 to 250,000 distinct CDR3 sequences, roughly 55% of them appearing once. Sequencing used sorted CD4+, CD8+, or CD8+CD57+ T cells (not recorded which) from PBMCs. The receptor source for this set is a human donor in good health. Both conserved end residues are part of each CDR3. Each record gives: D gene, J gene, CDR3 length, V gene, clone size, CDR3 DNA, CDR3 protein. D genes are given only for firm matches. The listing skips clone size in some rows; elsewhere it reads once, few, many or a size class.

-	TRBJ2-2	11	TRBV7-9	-	TGTGCCAGCAGAAACTCCGGGGAGCTGTTTTTT	CASRNSGELFF
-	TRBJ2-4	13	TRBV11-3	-	TGTGCCAGCAGCTCAATAGCCAAAAACATTCAGTACTTC	CASSSIAKNIQYF
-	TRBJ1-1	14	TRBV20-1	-	TGCAGTGCTAGAGGGAGCCTCATGAACACTGAAGCTTTCTTT	CSARGSLMNTEAFF
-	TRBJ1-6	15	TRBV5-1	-	TGCGCCAGCAGCTTGGGTCCTAAAGCTAATTCACCCCTCCACTTT	CASSLGPKANSPLHF
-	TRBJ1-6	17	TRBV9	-	TGTGCCAGCAGCACGCCATCAGGGAGTGCGGAAAATTCACCCCTCCACTTT	CASSTPSGSAENSPLHF
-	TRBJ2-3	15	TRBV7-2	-	TGTGCCAGCAGCTTAAGCGGGCTGGGCACAGATACGCAGTATTTT	CASSLSGLGTDTQYF
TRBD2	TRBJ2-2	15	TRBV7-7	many	TGTGCCAGCAGCTCGGGACTAGCGTGGACCGGGGAGCTGTTTTTT	CASSSGLAWTGELFF
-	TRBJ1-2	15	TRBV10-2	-	TGCGCCAGCAGACGGGACCACCGGGCTAACTATGGCTACACCTTC	CASRRDHRANYGYTF
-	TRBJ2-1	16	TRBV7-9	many	TGTGCCAGCAGCCCCGAAGCGACCCTCTCCTACAATGAGCAGTTCTTC	CASSPEATLSYNEQFF
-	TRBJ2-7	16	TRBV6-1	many	TGTGCCAGCAGTGATACCCACCTATTCAGCTCCTACGAGCAGTACTTC	CASSDTHLFSSYEQYF
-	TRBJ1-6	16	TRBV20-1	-	TGCAGTGCTAGAGATCAAAGGAGCTCCTATAATTCACCCCTCCACTTT	CSARDQRSSYNSPLHF
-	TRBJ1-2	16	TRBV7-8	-	TGTGCCAGCAGCCAATCACCGGGGGTTCCTCTTGGTGGCTACACCTTC	CASSQSPGVPLGGYTF
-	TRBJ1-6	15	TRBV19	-	TGTGCCAGTAGTATAAGGAGAGCTACTAATTCACCCCTCCACTTT	CASSIRRATNSPLHF